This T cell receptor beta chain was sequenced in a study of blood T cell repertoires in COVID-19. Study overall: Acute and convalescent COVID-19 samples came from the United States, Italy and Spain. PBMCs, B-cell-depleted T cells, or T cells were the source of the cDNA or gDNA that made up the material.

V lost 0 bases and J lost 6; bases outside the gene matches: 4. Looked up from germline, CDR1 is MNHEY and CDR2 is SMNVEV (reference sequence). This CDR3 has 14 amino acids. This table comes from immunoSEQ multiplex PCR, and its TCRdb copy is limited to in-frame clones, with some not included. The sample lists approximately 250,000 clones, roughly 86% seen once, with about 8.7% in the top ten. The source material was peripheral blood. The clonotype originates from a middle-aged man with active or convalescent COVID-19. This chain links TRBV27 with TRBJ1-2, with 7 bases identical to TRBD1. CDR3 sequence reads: CASSLSPGGNGYTF. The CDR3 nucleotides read TGTGCCAGCAGTTTATCGCCAGGGGGTAATGGCTACACCTTC.